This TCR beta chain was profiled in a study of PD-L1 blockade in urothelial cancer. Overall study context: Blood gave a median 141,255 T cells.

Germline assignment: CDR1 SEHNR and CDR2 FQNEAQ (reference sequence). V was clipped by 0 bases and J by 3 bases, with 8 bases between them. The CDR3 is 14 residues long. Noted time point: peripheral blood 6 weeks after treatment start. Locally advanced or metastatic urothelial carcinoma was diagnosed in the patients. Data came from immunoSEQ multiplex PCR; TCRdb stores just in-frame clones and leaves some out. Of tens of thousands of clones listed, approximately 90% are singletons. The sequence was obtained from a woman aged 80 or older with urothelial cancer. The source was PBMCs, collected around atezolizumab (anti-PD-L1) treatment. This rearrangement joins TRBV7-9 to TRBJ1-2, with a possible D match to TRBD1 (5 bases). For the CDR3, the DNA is TGTGCCAGCAGCTTAGCAGGCAGGGACTATGGCTACACCTTC. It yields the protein CASSLAGRDYGYTF. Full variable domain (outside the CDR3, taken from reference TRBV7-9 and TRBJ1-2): DTGVSQNPRHKITKRGQNVTFRCDPISEHNRLYWYRQTLGQGPEFLTYFQNEAQLEKSRLLSDRFSAERPKGSFSTLEIQRTEQGDSAMYLCASSLAGRDYGYTFGSGTRLTVV.